These T cell receptor beta chains were read from a single sample in a study of T cells after yellow fever vaccination. TCRdb reanalysed the 5' RACE reads using MiXCR and keeps one entry per CDR3 protein. Of 150,000 to 200,000 distinct CDR3 sequences in the sample, about 10% were seen once. The source was CD8+ T cells sorted from PBMCs, collected 15 days after the yellow fever booster vaccination. These receptors originate from a man between 18 and 29 years old who received the YFV17D yellow fever vaccine. The CDR3 runs from the conserved cysteine through the conserved F or W. Each record gives: clone size, V gene, D gene, J gene, CDR3 protein, CDR3 DNA. A D gene is named only where the DNA matches it firmly. Size values are once, few and many counts, or a class for expanded clones, and some rows have none.

size: -; V: TRBV27; D: -; J: TRBJ2-5; CDR3: CATSSEGDSKGTQYF; DNA: TGTGCCACCTCTAGCGAGGGGGACAGCAAAGGGACCCAGTACTTC
size: many; V: TRBV7-6; D: -; J: TRBJ2-2; CDR3: CASSLDGAGELFF; DNA: TGTGCCAGCAGCTTAGACGGGGCCGGGGAGCTGTTTTTT
size: -; V: TRBV9; D: -; J: TRBJ1-5; CDR3: CASSEKGSGWPQHF; DNA: TGTGCCAGCAGCGAGAAGGGCTCGGGGTGGCCCCAGCATTTT
size: few; V: TRBV6-2/TRBV6-3; D: -; J: TRBJ1-2; CDR3: CASSYENYGYTF; DNA: TGTGCCAGCAGTTACGAGAACTATGGCTACACCTTC
size: -; V: TRBV7-9; D: -; J: TRBJ1-1; CDR3: CASSFGQDPMNTEAFF; DNA: TGTGCCAGCAGCTTCGGTCAGGACCCCATGAACACTGAAGCTTTCTTT
size: few; V: TRBV12-3/TRBV12-4; D: TRBD1; J: TRBJ1-2; CDR3: CASSQTGRGYGYTF; DNA: TGTGCCAGCAGCCAGACAGGGCGCGGCTATGGCTACACCTTC
size: many; V: TRBV7-6; D: -; J: TRBJ2-1; CDR3: CASSSPGHDVNEQFF; DNA: TGTGCCAGCAGCTCCCCGGGACACGACGTCAATGAGCAGTTCTTC
size: few; V: TRBV4-3; D: TRBD2; J: TRBJ2-3; CDR3: CASSQEDSSGGVGNTQYF; DNA: TGCGCCAGCAGCCAAGAGGACAGTTCGGGGGGGGTTGGGAATACGCAGTATTTT
size: -; V: TRBV5-1; D: TRBD1; J: TRBJ2-3; CDR3: CASSLALTGGTDTQYF; DNA: TGCGCCAGCAGCTTGGCCCTGACAGGGGGCACAGATACGCAGTATTTT
size: many; V: TRBV7-8; D: -; J: TRBJ2-5; CDR3: CASSTRRGETQYF; DNA: TGTGCCAGCAGCACCAGGAGGGGAGAGACCCAGTACTTC
size: -; V: TRBV20-1; D: -; J: TRBJ2-2; CDR3: CSARDFLGQSNTGELFF; DNA: TGCAGTGCTAGAGATTTTTTAGGGCAGTCGAACACCGGGGAGCTGTTTTTT
size: -; V: TRBV13; D: TRBD1; J: TRBJ1-6; CDR3: CASGGQDDGSPLHF; DNA: TGTGCCAGCGGGGGACAGGACGACGGTTCACCCCTCCACTTT
size: many; V: TRBV29-1; D: -; J: TRBJ2-2; CDR3: CSVEARAAGELFF; DNA: TGCAGCGTTGAGGCCAGGGCCGCCGGGGAGCTGTTTTTT
size: few; V: TRBV7-6; D: -; J: TRBJ1-1; CDR3: CASSSQRGGENTEAFF; DNA: TGTGCCAGCAGCAGTCAAAGAGGAGGGGAAAACACTGAAGCTTTCTTT
size: many; V: TRBV7-6; D: -; J: TRBJ2-5; CDR3: CASSLDLPSLGRPGETQYF; DNA: TGTGCCAGCAGCTTAGACCTTCCCTCCTTGGGACGTCCCGGAGAGACCCAGTACTTC
size: -; V: TRBV28; D: TRBD1; J: TRBJ1-5; CDR3: CASSPTGTGDSNQPQHF; DNA: TGTGCCAGCAGTCCAACCGGGACAGGGGATAGCAATCAGCCCCAGCATTTT
size: -; V: TRBV6-5; D: -; J: TRBJ1-1; CDR3: CASSYRTGRWNTEAFF; DNA: TGTGCCAGCAGTTACCGAACAGGCCGCTGGAACACTGAAGCTTTCTTT
size: -; V: TRBV4-1; D: -; J: TRBJ1-5; CDR3: CASSQLALGTQPQHF; DNA: TGCGCCAGCAGCCAATTGGCCCTAGGGACTCAGCCCCAGCATTTT
size: many; V: TRBV7-9; D: -; J: TRBJ2-5; CDR3: CASSLARGRETQYF; DNA: TGTGCCAGCAGCCTTGCCCGGGGGCGAGAGACCCAGTACTTC
size: -; V: TRBV5-1; D: TRBD1; J: TRBJ2-1; CDR3: CASSVGQYNEQFF; DNA: TGCGCCAGCAGCGTGGGACAGTACAATGAGCAGTTCTTC
size: -; V: TRBV5-4; D: -; J: TRBJ2-5; CDR3: CASSWGGSSETQYF; DNA: TGTGCCAGCAGCTGGGGAGGCAGCTCGGAGACCCAGTACTTC
size: many; V: TRBV7-3; D: -; J: TRBJ2-3; CDR3: CASSLGGAGKPQYF; DNA: TGTGCCAGCAGCTTAGGGGGGGCAGGGAAACCGCAGTATTTT